The present T cell receptor beta chain was sequenced within a study of OX40 agonist ivuxolimab in advanced cancers. Study outcomes and limitations: Among the lowest peripheral clonal expansion occurred in 0.1-3.0 mg/kg partial responders.

Profiling relied on immunoSEQ multiplex PCR, and the TCRdb table lists in-frame clones only, not all of them. The data show under 55,000 clones, about four fifths seen once. Worth noting for this clone: Its antigen is undetermined.

The sample in question was CD4+ or CD8+ T cells sorted from blood, obtained in a trial of the OX40 agonist ivuxolimab. The TCR sequence derives from an adult with an advanced solid tumor such as melanoma, head and neck, liver or kidney cancer.

CDR3 region: CSVGGRGYNEQFF. DNA of the CDR3: TGCAGCGTTGGCGGGAGAGGCTACAATGAGCAGTTCTTC. The rearrangement links TRBV29-1 to TRBJ2-1; 7 nucleotides align to TRBD2. Trimming removed 4 bases from V and 3 bases from J; junction bases left unmatched: 3. The CDR3 has 13 amino acids. Germline V lookup: CDR1 SQVTM, CDR2 ANQGSEA.